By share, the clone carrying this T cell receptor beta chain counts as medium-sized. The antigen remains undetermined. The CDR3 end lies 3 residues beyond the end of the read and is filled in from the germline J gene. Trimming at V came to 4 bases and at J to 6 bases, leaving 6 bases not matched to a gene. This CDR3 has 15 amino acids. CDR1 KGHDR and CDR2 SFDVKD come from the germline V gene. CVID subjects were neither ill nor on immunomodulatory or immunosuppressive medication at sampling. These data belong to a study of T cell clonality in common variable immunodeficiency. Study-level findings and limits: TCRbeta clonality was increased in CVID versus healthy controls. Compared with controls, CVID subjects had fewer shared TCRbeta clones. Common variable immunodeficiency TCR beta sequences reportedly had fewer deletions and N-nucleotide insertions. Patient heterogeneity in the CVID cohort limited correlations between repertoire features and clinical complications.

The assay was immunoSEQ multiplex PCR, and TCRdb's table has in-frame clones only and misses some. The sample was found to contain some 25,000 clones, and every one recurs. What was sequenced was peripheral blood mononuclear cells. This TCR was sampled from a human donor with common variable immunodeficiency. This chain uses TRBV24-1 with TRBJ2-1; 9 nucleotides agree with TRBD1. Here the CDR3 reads CATSEPGQGSNEQFF. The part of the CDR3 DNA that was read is TGTGCCACCAGTGAACCGGGACAGGGAAGCAATGAG.